These T cell receptor beta chains were read from a single sample in a study of cytomegalovirus exposure and HLA in healthy donors. Here immunoSEQ multiplex PCR was the method, and the copy in TCRdb shows in-frame clones only, minus some. The data hold roughly 190,000 clones, with about 9.4% observed a single time. The sample taken for sequencing was PBMCs. The receptors here all came from a woman aged 25 to 45 in good health and CMV-seropositive. CDR3s include the opening cysteine and the closing phenylalanine or tryptophan. Fields, in order: D gene, J gene, clone size, V gene, CDR3 protein, CDR3 DNA. The D gene is left open where the match is weak. Rows give clone size only sometimes, using once, few, many, or a class for an expanded clone.

TRBD2 TRBJ2-3 - TRBV5-6 CASSLALAEPTDTQYF TGTGCCAGCAGCTTGGCCCTAGCGGAGCCCACAGATACGCAGTATTTT
TRBD1 TRBJ2-7 few TRBV25-1 CASSESRTGFVYEQYF TGTGCCAGCAGTGAATCGAGGACAGGTTTTGTCTACGAGCAGTACTTC
- TRBJ2-7 - TRBV4-1 CASSQGELYEQYF TGCGCCAGCAGCCAGGGCGAGTTGTACGAGCAGTACTTC
TRBD1 TRBJ2-7 - TRBV30 CAWSVSGQGGYEQYF TGTGCCTGGAGCGTTTCGGGACAGGGGGGCTACGAGCAGTACTTC
- TRBJ2-1 few TRBV2 CASSQSGPTYNEQFF TGTGCCAGCAGTCAAAGCGGGCCTACCTACAATGAGCAGTTCTTC
- TRBJ1-2 few TRBV19 CASSMGRGYGYTF TGTGCCAGTAGTATGGGTAGGGGCTATGGCTACACCTTC
TRBD2 TRBJ2-5 - TRBV5-8 CASSLGRTSAGATETQYF TGTGCCAGCAGCTTGGGAAGGACTAGCGCGGGAGCGACGGAGACCCAGTACTTC
- TRBJ2-3 few TRBV30 CAWVPEPDISSTDTQYF TGTGCCTGGGTTCCCGAACCGGACATTTCTAGCACAGATACGCAGTATTTT
- TRBJ2-3 - TRBV6-5 CASSYSTSWSTDTQYF TGTGCCAGCAGTTACTCGACTTCGTGGAGCACAGATACGCAGTATTTT
- TRBJ2-1 once TRBV19 CASSSRDWTLAEQFF TGTGCCAGTAGTTCCCGGGACTGGACCCTCGCTGAGCAGTTCTTC
- TRBJ2-3 few TRBV30 CVWSPEADTQYF TGTGTCTGGAGTCCAGAAGCAGATACGCAGTATTTT
- TRBJ2-7 - TRBV11-2 CASSLDPAGAHYEQYF TGTGCCAGCAGCTTAGATCCTGCAGGGGCCCACTACGAGCAGTACTTC
TRBD2 TRBJ2-2 few TRBV4-1 CASSQDPPQTGTSGRAGELFF TGCGCCAGCAGCCAAGACCCGCCCCAAACCGGGACTAGCGGGAGGGCCGGGGAGCTGTTTTTT
- TRBJ2-1 few TRBV10-1 CYSNGLFGGDEQFF TGCTACAGCAATGGGCTCTTTGGAGGAGATGAGCAGTTCTTC
TRBD2 TRBJ2-7 - TRBV19 CASSTLSGSSYEQYF TGTGCCAGTAGTACCCTTAGCGGGAGCTCCTACGAGCAGTACTTC
- TRBJ1-2 few TRBV4-1 CASSQVSGRDANYGYTF TGCGCCAGCAGCCAAGTGAGTGGGAGGGATGCTAACTATGGCTACACCTTC
TRBD2 TRBJ2-1 - TRBV6-4 CASSVGLAGASEQFF TGTGCCAGCAGCGTGGGACTAGCGGGAGCTAGTGAGCAGTTCTTC
- TRBJ1-1 few TRBV6-4 CASRDNSAPGEAFF TGTGCCAGCAGAGACAACAGTGCCCCAGGGGAAGCTTTCTTT
- TRBJ2-3 few TRBV27 CASSSRGRTDTQYF TGTGCCAGCAGTTCCAGGGGACGCACAGATACGCAGTATTTT
- TRBJ2-7 - TRBV29-1 CSVDGEGAYEQYF TGCAGCGTTGACGGGGAGGGGGCCTACGAGCAGTACTTC
TRBD2 TRBJ2-7 few TRBV13 CASSFNLGLAGGPSYEQYF TGTGCCAGCAGTTTCAACCTCGGACTAGCGGGAGGGCCGAGCTACGAGCAGTACTTC
TRBD1 TRBJ1-2 few TRBV7-2 CASSSNRGEYGYTF TGTGCCAGCAGCTCAAACAGGGGGGAATATGGCTACACCTTC
- TRBJ1-3 - TRBV10-3 CAISENWGPGNTIYF TGTGCCATCAGTGAGAACTGGGGGCCTGGAAACACCATATATTTT
- TRBJ2-3 few TRBV21-1 CASSKAGSREGDTDTQYF TGTGCCAGCAGCAAAGCTGGTTCCCGGGAGGGCGACACAGATACGCAGTATTTT
- TRBJ1-2 few TRBV6-5 CASSLQGVGGYTF TGTGCCAGCAGTCTACAGGGAGTAGGGGGCTACACCTTC
- TRBJ1-1 few TRBV5-8 CASSLEPRREAFF TGTGCCAGCAGCTTGGAACCCCGGCGGGAAGCTTTCTTT
TRBD2 TRBJ2-1 few TRBV6-5 CASSYGLAGEDEQFF TGTGCCAGCAGTTACGGACTAGCGGGAGAGGATGAGCAGTTCTTC
- TRBJ1-4 - TRBV7-6 CASSLAGTSNEKLFF TGTGCCAGCAGCTTAGCCGGGACATCGAATGAAAAACTGTTTTTT
- TRBJ1-5 - TRBV30 CAWSEGISNQPQHF TGTGCCTGGAGTGAGGGGATTAGCAATCAGCCCCAGCATTTT
- TRBJ1-5 - TRBV7-2 CATGERVGNQPQHF TGTGCCACCGGGGAACGGGTCGGCAATCAGCCCCAGCATTTT
TRBD2 TRBJ2-1 - TRBV9 CASHSGVTYNEQFF TGTGCCTCCCACAGCGGGGTCACCTACAATGAGCAGTTCTTC
TRBD1 TRBJ1-4 - TRBV5-8 CATSRQGITNEKLFF TGTGCCACGTCCCGACAGGGGATAACTAATGAAAAACTGTTTTTT
TRBD1 TRBJ2-5 - TRBV27 CASRNRGETQYF TGTGCCAGCAGGAACAGGGGAGAGACCCAGTACTTC
- TRBJ2-5 - TRBV5-1 CASSFGREGETQYF TGCGCCAGCAGCTTTGGGCGGGAAGGGGAGACCCAGTACTTC
- TRBJ2-7 - TRBV6-1 CATVPYEQYF TGTGCCACCGTCCCCTACGAGCAGTACTTC
- TRBJ1-5 - TRBV5-5 CASSFLPGFSNQPQHF TGTGCCAGCAGCTTCCTGCCGGGGTTTAGCAATCAGCCCCAGCATTTT
- TRBJ2-4 few TRBV5-1 CASSLQTGGNIQYF TGCGCCAGCAGCTTGCAAACAGGCGGAAACATTCAGTACTTC
TRBD2 TRBJ2-3 few TRBV5-1 CASSSPLLTSGTDTQYF TGCGCCAGCAGCTCCCCCCTACTGACTAGCGGCACAGATACGCAGTATTTT
- TRBJ1-1 few TRBV12-2 CASRRRTVRNTEAFF TGTGCAAGTCGCCGAAGGACAGTCCGAAACACTGAAGCTTTCTTT
- TRBJ2-7 few TRBV5-5 CASSPPDRTYEQYF TGTGCCAGCAGCCCCCCAGACAGGACCTACGAGCAGTACTTC
- TRBJ1-5 - TRBV5-1 CASSLDSGQPQHF TGCGCCAGCAGCTTGGACAGTGGCCAGCCCCAGCATTTT
TRBD1 TRBJ2-5 few TRBV2 CASADRDGETQYF TGTGCCAGCGCTGACAGGGACGGGGAGACCCAGTACTTC
TRBD2 TRBJ2-7 - TRBV7-6 CASSLGTSGSYEQYF TGTGCCAGCAGCTTAGGAACTAGCGGATCCTACGAGCAGTACTTC
- TRBJ1-5 - TRBV7-9 CASSHARYSNQPQHF TGTGCCAGCAGCCACGCACGGTATAGCAATCAGCCCCAGCATTTT
- TRBJ2-3 - TRBV30 CAWTRSTTDTQYF TGTGCCTGGACCCGGTCCACCACAGATACGCAGTATTTT
- TRBJ1-1 - TRBV19 CASPAPAGTEAFF TGTGCCAGCCCCGCCCCTGCGGGCACTGAAGCTTTCTTT
- TRBJ2-3 once TRBV4-2 CASSTEIPDTQYF TGTGCCAGCAGCACGGAGATCCCAGATACGCAGTATTTT
- TRBJ2-7 few TRBV7-2 CASSSDMFLEQYF TGTGCCAGCAGCTCTGACATGTTCCTCGAGCAGTACTTC
TRBD1 TRBJ2-3 - TRBV11-3 CASSAGVGGSIWTDTQYF TGTGCCAGCAGCGCTGGGGTAGGGGGCTCTATTTGGACAGATACGCAGTATTTT
- TRBJ1-4 few TRBV7-9 CASSLSATNEKLFF TGTGCCAGCAGCTTGTCTGCAACTAATGAAAAACTGTTTTTT
TRBD1 TRBJ2-7 - TRBV15 CATGKGGGYEQYF TGTGCCACCGGTAAAGGGGGCGGCTACGAGCAGTACTTC
TRBD2 TRBJ2-1 few TRBV5-1 CASSLVGLAGEHEQFF TGCGCCAGCAGCTTGGTAGGACTAGCGGGAGAGCATGAGCAGTTCTTC
TRBD2 TRBJ2-5 - TRBV7-7 CASSGTSQETQYF TGTGCCAGCAGCGGGACTAGTCAAGAGACCCAGTACTTC
- TRBJ2-7 few TRBV19 CASRSERYSYEQYF TGTGCCAGTAGGAGCGAGCGGTACTCCTACGAGCAGTACTTC